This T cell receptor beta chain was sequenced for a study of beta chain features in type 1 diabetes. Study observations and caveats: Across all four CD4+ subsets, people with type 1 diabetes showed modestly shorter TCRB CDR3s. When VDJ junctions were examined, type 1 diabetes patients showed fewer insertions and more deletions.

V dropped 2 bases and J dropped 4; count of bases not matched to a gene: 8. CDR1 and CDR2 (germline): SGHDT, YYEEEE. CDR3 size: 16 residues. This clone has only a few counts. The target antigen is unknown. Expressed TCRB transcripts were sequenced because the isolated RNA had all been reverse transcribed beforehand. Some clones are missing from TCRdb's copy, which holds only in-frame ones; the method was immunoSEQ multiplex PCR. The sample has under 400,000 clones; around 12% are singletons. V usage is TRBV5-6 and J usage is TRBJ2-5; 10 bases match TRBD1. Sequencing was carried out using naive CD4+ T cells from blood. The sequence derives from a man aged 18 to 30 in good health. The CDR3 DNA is TGTGCCAGCAGCTTCCGGGGACAGGGGTCGTCAGAGACCCAGTACTTC. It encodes CASSFRGQGSSETQYF. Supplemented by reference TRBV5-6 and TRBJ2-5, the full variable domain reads DAGVTQSPTHLIKTRGQQVTLRCSPKSGHDTVSWYQQALGQGPQFIFQYYEEEERQRGNFPDRFSGHQFPNYSSELNVNALLLGDSALYLCASSFRGQGSSETQYFGPGTRLLVL.